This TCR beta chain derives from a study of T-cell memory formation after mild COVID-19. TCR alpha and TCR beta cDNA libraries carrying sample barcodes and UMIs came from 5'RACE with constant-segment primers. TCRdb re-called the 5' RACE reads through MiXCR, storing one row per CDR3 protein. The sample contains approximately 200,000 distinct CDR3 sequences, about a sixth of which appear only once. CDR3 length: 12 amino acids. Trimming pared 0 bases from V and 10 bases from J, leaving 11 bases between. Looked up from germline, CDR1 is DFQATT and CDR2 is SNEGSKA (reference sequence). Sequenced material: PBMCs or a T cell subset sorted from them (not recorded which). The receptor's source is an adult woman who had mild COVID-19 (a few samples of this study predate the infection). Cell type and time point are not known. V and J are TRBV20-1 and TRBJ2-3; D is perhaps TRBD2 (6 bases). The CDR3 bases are TGCAGTGCTAGAGATCGGGGGACTGCGCAGTATTTT. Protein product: CSARDRGTAQYF.